The 9 T cell receptor beta chains given below trace back to one sample, sequenced in a study of blood T cells in healthy people across ages (dated by TCRdb to about 2015). Receptor libraries were prepared by 5' RACE. The run used an Illumina HiSeq 2500. A second PCR of roughly 7 to 12 cycles was run with a J-beta primer mix and a sample-barcoded 5' primer. Using fastp trimming at Q25 and MiXCR clonotype assembly, TCRdb reanalyzed the public sequencing data and kept in-frame beta chains. Each CDR3 protein gets just one entry, which takes the most common genes and DNA from the rows behind it. The sample table holds 600,000 to 1,000,000 distinct CDR3 sequences, of which 25% were seen once. More than 3% of the sample goes to the ten largest clones. These data are also associated with another study on T cells of mothers and their children.

The sample consisted of blood. The source of these receptors is a boy aged 5-17 years in good health.

This chain links TRBV28 with TRBJ2-5; 13 nucleotides match TRBD2. This CDR3 is built from 19 residues. J lost 5 bases, V lost 0 bases, and 12 bases had no gene match. CDR1 and CDR2 (germline): MDHEN, SYDVKM. The CDR3 nucleotides are TGTGCCAGCAGTTTATGGATAAAACTAGCGGGAGGGCCTTGGGAGACCCAGTACTTC. It translates to CASSLWIKLAGGPWETQYF.

The rearrangement links TRBV5-1 to TRBJ2-7; 7 bases map to TRBD1. CDR1 is SGHRS, CDR2 YFSETQ, per germline. The V and J ends lost 3 bases and 5 bases, in that order; junction bases with no gene match: 5. The CDR3 totals 13 residues. CDR3 nucleotide sequence: TGCGCCAGCAGCTGGGACAGAAATAACGAGCAGTACTTC. As protein: CASSWDRNNEQYF.

This clonotype turned up a few times. This chain connects TRBV20-1 to TRBJ1-2, with 10 positions matching TRBD1. The V and J ends lost 1 base and 4 bases, in that order; junction bases with no gene match: 9. The CDR3 is 16 residues long. From germline, CDR1 is DFQATT and CDR2 SNEGSKA (reference sequence). CDR3: CSARVFGQGGSYGYTF. In DNA, the CDR3 is TGCAGTGCTAGAGTTTTTGGACAGGGGGGTAGCTATGGCTACACCTTC.

A few counts support this clonotype. The chain has TRBV7-3 and TRBJ2-3; a possible D gene is TRBD1 (5 bases). CDR1 and CDR2 (germline): SGHTA, FQGTGA. The CDR3 contains 15 residues. V lost 4 bases, J lost 1 base, and 12 bases lay in between. CDR3 sequence: CASSSTGARTDTQYF. CDR3 bases: TGTGCCAGCAGCTCTACAGGAGCCCGCACAGATACGCAGTATTTT. Looking up the rest from reference TRBV7-3 and TRBJ2-3 gives the full variable domain: GAGVSQTPSNKVTEKGKYVELRCDPISGHTALYWYRQSLGQGPEFLIYFQGTGAADDSGLPNDRFFAVRPEGSVSTLKIQRTERGDSAVYLCASSSTGARTDTQYFGPGTRLTVL.

In this sample, this clonotype turned up a few times. The rearrangement links TRBV2 to TRBJ1-6; TRBD1 might be the D (6 bases). CDR1 is SNHLY and CDR2 is FYNNEI in the germline V gene. This CDR3 is built from 13 residues. The V end was cut by 7 bases, the J end by 6 bases, with 10 bases between. CDR3 sequence: CASMKGVNSPLHF. CDR3 nucleotide sequence: TGTGCCAGCATGAAGGGGGTTAATTCACCCCTCCACTTT.

The V call is TRBV7-9, the J call TRBJ1-2; D is undetermined. Trimming left V 3 bases short and J 1 base short, with 12 bases between. Germline V gene lookup returns CDR1 SEHNR and CDR2 FQNEAQ (reference sequence). The CDR3 covers 15 residues. CDR3 protein: CASSFVGIGNYGYTF. The CDR3 nucleotides are TGTGCCAGCAGCTTCGTAGGGATTGGTAACTATGGCTACACCTTC.

This clonotype occurred many times. This chain connects TRBV10-3 to TRBJ2-2; 12 bases align to TRBD2. The CDR3 consists of 18 residues. CDR1 and CDR2 from the germline V gene are ENHRY and SYGVKD. The J segment lost 6 bases and the V segment lost 3 bases, leaving 11 bases of the junction unmatched. The CDR3 coding sequence is TGTGCCATCAGTGATCCTCTAGCGGGAGGGGTGAAGGCCGGGGAGCTGTTTTTT. Amino acids: CAISDPLAGGVKAGELFF.

This rearrangement joins TRBV6-1 to TRBJ1-2, with D unresolved. Germline lookup yields CDR1 MNHNS and CDR2 SASEGT. This CDR3 region has 14 residues. Trimming left V 2 bases short and J 6 bases short, with 13 bases between. The CDR3 protein is CASSERVRGDGYTF. In DNA, the CDR3 is TGTGCCAGCAGTGAACGGGTCAGAGGCGATGGCTACACCTTC.

This rearrangement joins TRBV12-3 or TRBV12-4 to TRBJ2-6; D not certain. The V and J ends lost 2 bases and 3 bases respectively, with 8 bases between them. The CDR3 sequence is 15 residues long. The CDR3 bases are TGTGCCAGCAGTTTATTGGGGTTTGGGGCCAACGTCCTGACTTTC. It is translated as CASSLLGFGANVLTF.